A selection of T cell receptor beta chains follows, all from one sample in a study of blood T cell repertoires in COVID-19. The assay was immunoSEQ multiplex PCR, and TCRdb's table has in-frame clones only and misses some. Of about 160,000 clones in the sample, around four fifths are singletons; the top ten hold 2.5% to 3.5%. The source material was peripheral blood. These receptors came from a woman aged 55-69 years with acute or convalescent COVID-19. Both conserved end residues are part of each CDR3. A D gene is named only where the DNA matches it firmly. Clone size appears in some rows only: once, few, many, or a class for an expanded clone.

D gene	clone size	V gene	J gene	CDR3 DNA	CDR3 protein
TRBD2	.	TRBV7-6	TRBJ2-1	TGTGCCAGCAGCGCCTGGACTAGCGGGGGCACCTACAATGAGCAGTTCTTC	CASSAWTSGGTYNEQFF
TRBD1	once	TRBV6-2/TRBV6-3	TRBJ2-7	TGTGCCAGCAGTTGGGACAGGCCCCCCTACGAGCAGTACTTC	CASSWDRPPYEQYF
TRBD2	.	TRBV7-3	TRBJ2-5	TGTGCCAGCAGCCCTGGGACTAGCGGGGGGGCTGGAGAGACCCAGTACTTC	CASSPGTSGGAGETQYF
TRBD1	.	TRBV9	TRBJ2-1	TGTGCCAGCAGTTCGGACAGGAAGGGGAATGAGCAGTTCTTC	CASSSDRKGNEQFF
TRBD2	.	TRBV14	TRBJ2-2	TGTGCCAGCAGCCAAGATAGCCCTAGCGGGGGACCGAACACCGGGGAGCTGTTTTTT	CASSQDSPSGGPNTGELFF
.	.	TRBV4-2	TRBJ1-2	TGTGCCAGCAGCCTAGCTGGAACGGGGAACTATGGCTACACCTTC	CASSLAGTGNYGYTF
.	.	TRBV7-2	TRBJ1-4	TGTGCCAGCAGCTTGCTAGGACAGCCGAATGAAAAACTGTTTTTT	CASSLLGQPNEKLFF
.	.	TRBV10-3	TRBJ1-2	TGTGCCATCAGTGAGGGTTCAGCGGGCTACACCTTC	CAISEGSAGYTF
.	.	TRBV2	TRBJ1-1	TGTGCCAGCAGTGAAGCACCCCTCGAAGTTTCGGGGAGCACTGAAGCTTTCTTT	CASSEAPLEVSGSTEAFF
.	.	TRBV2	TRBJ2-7	TGTGCCAGCAGCCTCGTATTGTACGAGCAGTACTTC	CASSLVLYEQYF
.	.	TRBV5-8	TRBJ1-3	TGTGCCAGCAGCTTGGAAGGGGGTTCTGGAAACACCATATATTTT	CASSLEGGSGNTIYF
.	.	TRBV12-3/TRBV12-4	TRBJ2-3	TGTGCCAGCAGTTCAGGGGTTCTAGATACGCAGTATTTT	CASSSGVLDTQYF